This TCR beta chain stems from a study of blood T cell repertoires in COVID-19. As to this clone: This sample also contains other DNA sequences that code for the same CDR3.

The table came from immunoSEQ multiplex PCR; TCRdb's copy has only in-frame clones and leaves some out. The data contain 140,000 or so clones, about four fifths of them singletons. Germline assignment: CDR1 SEHNR and CDR2 FQNEAQ (reference sequence). Trimming left V 1 base short and J 0 bases short, with 6 bases between. The CDR3 extends over 14 amino acids. The sequence came from a woman between 45 and 65 years old with acute COVID-19. The genes are TRBV7-9 and TRBJ1-1; D gene uncertain. Material: PBMCs or T cells enriched from blood (not recorded which). The CDR3: CASSLGGMNTEAFF. CDR3 bases: TGTGCCAGCAGCTTAGGAGGCATGAACACTGAAGCTTTCTTT.